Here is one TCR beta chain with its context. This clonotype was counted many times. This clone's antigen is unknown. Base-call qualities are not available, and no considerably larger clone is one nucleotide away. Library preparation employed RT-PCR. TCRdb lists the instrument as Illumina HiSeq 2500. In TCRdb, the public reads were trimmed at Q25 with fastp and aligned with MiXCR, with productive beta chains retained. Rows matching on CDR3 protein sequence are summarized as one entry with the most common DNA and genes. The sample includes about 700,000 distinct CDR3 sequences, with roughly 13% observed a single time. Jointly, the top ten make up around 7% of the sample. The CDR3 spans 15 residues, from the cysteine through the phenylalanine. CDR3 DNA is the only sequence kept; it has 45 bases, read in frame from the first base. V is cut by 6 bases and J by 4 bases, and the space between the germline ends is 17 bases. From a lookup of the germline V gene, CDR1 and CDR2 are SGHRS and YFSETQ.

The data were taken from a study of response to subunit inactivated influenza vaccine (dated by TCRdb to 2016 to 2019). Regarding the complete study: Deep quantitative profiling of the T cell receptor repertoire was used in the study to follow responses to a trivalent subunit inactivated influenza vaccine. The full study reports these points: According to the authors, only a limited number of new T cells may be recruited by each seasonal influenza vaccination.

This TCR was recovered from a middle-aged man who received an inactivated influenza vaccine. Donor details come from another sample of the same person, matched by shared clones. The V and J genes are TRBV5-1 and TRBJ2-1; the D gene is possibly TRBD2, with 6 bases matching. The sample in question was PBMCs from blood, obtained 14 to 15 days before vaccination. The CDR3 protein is CASNNGLTGYNEQFF. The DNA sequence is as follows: TGCGCCAGCAATAACGGACTAACCGGTTACAATGAGCAGTTCTTC.